Listed here are 6 T cell receptor beta chains from one sample, sequenced in a study of identical twins. Each CDR3 protein is one row after TCRdb ran MiXCR on the 5' RACE reads. Among some 96,000 distinct CDR3 sequences, just under 6% were seen once, and the ten largest hold approximately 12%. Sequenced material: memory T cells sorted from blood. The origin of the receptors is a woman aged 45-60 years in good health.

This clonotype occurred a few times. This rearrangement joins TRBV7-6 to TRBJ2-2; TRBD1 might be the D (8 bases). V lost 4 bases and J 4 bases, leaving 25 bases between the germline ends. The CDR3 covers 19 residues. Per the germline V gene, CDR1 is SGHVS and CDR2 is FNYEAQ. CDR3 protein: CASSSLRGGRQGATGELFF. The CDR3 DNA follows: TGTGCCAGCAGCTCCCTAAGGGGAGGGCGGCAGGGGGCCACCGGGGAGCTGTTTTTT.

This clonotype was counted at least ten times. The chain links TRBV5-1 to TRBJ2-1; D assignment may be TRBD1 or TRBD2 (5 bases each). Germline assignment: CDR1 SGHRS and CDR2 YFSETQ. This CDR3 comprises 15 residues. V was cut by 4 bases and J by 3 bases, with 14 bases left in between. CDR3 sequence (DNA): TGCGCCAGCAGCGAGAGGGGAGCTAACTACAATGAGCAGTTCTTC. Translated, it gives CASSERGANYNEQFF.

At least ten counts were recorded for this clonotype. This chain joins TRBV5-1 and TRBJ2-2; a weak D match, TRBD1 (6 bases). The ends were cut back, 4 bases at V and 4 bases at J, with 11 bases in the middle. The CDR3 is 14 amino acids. Germline values: CDR1 SGHRS, CDR2 YFSETQ. CDR3 sequence reads: CASSLTGTTGELFF. The CDR3 region has the DNA TGCGCCAGCAGCCTGACAGGAACCACCGGGGAGCTGTTTTTT. Complete variable domain (other parts from reference TRBV5-1 and TRBJ2-2): KAGVTQTPRYLIKTRGQQVTLSCSPISGHRSVSWYQQTPGQGLQFLFEYFSETQRNKGNFPGRFSGRQFSNSRSEMNVSTLELGDSALYLCASSLTGTTGELFFGEGSRLTVL.

In this sample, this clonotype turned up a few times. An end of the junction differs from the germline gene, which may be a read error. The rearrangement links TRBV7-7 to TRBJ2-1, with 10 bases that match TRBD2. Germline values: CDR1 SSHAT, CDR2 FNYEAQ (reference sequence). The CDR3 runs to 15 residues. This chain's CDR3 is CASSLDLAGVNEQFF. For the CDR3, the DNA is TGTGCTAGCAGCTTAGATCTAGCGGGAGTGAATGAGCAGTTCTTC.

This clonotype was seen ten or more times. V is TRBV12-3 or TRBV12-4 and J is TRBJ2-7, with D perhaps matching TRBD2 (5 bases). V lost 5 bases, J lost 5 bases, and 10 bases lay in between. The CDR3 loop spans 12 amino acids. For the CDR3, the DNA is TGTGCCAGCAGTAGAGGGCCGAACGAGCAGTACGTC. Amino acids: CASSRGPNEQYV.

This clonotype was observed a few times. V and J are TRBV20-1 and TRBJ2-3; D unclear. This CDR3 region has 13 residues. Germline values: CDR1 DFQATT, CDR2 SNEGSKA (reference sequence). Between the trimmed V and J ends, which lost 0 bases and 3 bases, there was a span of 7 bases. Here the CDR3 DNA reads TGCAGTGCTAGAGATGCGGTTACAGATACGCAGTATTTT. This gives the protein CSARDAVTDTQYF.